This TCR beta chain was sequenced during a study of T cells in Graves' hyperthyroidism and ophthalmopathy. Authors of the study amplified TCR beta CDR3 regions from RNA transcripts. Initially, a first-round RT-PCR of the TCR CDR3 employed the HTBI primer set. TCRdb processed the multiplex PCR reads anew with MiXCR; each CDR3 protein has one entry. Here the sample spans 300,000 to 450,000 distinct CDR3 sequences, around a sixth being singletons. The origin of this receptor is a woman aged 18-35 years with Graves' hyperthyroidism that later progressed to Graves' ophthalmopathy. The sequenced material came from blood.

CDR3 protein: CASSQAGVTADTQYF. CDR3 sequence (DNA): TGCGCCAGCAGCCAGGCGGGGGTGACTGCAGATACGCAGTATTTT. The rearrangement links TRBV4-1 to TRBJ2-3; TRBD2 matches at 7 bases. Germline assignment: CDR1 MGHRA and CDR2 YSYEKL. V was clipped by 3 bases and J by 4 bases; unmatched bases: 7. This CDR3 is built from 15 residues.